The rows below give T cell receptor beta chains drawn from one sample of a study of T cells after yellow fever vaccination. Each CDR3 protein gets one entry after TCRdb re-called the 5' RACE reads with MiXCR. The data contain approximately 600,000 distinct CDR3 sequences, more than 9% of them singletons. Here the sequenced sample was PBMCs, taken on the day of the yellow fever booster vaccination. The origin of the receptors is a man in his thirties or forties who received the YFV17D yellow fever vaccine. The CDR3 runs from the conserved cysteine through the conserved F or W. A D gene is named only where the DNA matches it firmly. Not all rows give a size; the values are once, few, many and, for expanded clones, a class.

CDR3 length: 15; J gene: TRBJ2-1; V gene: TRBV20-1; clone size: NA; D gene: TRBD2; CDR3 DNA: TGCAGTGTCACCCTCCCGGGACTAGCGGGAGATGAGCAGTTCTTC; CDR3 protein: CSVTLPGLAGDEQFF
CDR3 length: 16; J gene: TRBJ2-3; V gene: TRBV29-1; clone size: few; D gene: TRBD2; CDR3 DNA: TGCAGCGTTGGGGGTATGGCGGGGGACTTCACAGATACGCAGTATTTT; CDR3 protein: CSVGGMAGDFTDTQYF
CDR3 length: 13; J gene: TRBJ1-4; V gene: TRBV12-3/TRBV12-4; clone size: NA; D gene: NA; CDR3 DNA: TGTGCCAGCACTACAGGGTATAGTGAAAAACTGTTTTTT; CDR3 protein: CASTTGYSEKLFF
CDR3 length: 16; J gene: TRBJ2-1; V gene: TRBV29-1; clone size: NA; D gene: TRBD2; CDR3 DNA: TGCAGCGTTGACGGGACTAGCGGGAGGGTTGACCATGAGCAGTTCTTC; CDR3 protein: CSVDGTSGRVDHEQFF
CDR3 length: 15; J gene: TRBJ2-7; V gene: TRBV7-2; clone size: few; D gene: TRBD2; CDR3 DNA: TGTGCCAGCAGCTCCAGCGGGGGAATCTCCTACGAGCAGTACTTC; CDR3 protein: CASSSSGGISYEQYF
CDR3 length: 13; J gene: TRBJ1-1; V gene: TRBV20-1; clone size: many; D gene: NA; CDR3 DNA: TGCAGTGCCGCCTCGGGGGCGCGAGGTGAAGCTTTCTTT; CDR3 protein: CSAASGARGEAFF
CDR3 length: 14; J gene: TRBJ2-7; V gene: TRBV28; clone size: NA; D gene: NA; CDR3 DNA: TGTGCCAGCAGTTTATGGGACACCTCCTACGAGCAGTACTTC; CDR3 protein: CASSLWDTSYEQYF
CDR3 length: 13; J gene: TRBJ1-3; V gene: TRBV7-2; clone size: NA; D gene: NA; CDR3 DNA: TGTGCCAGCAGCGGGGGGAGAGGAAACACCATATATTTT; CDR3 protein: CASSGGRGNTIYF
CDR3 length: 17; J gene: TRBJ1-3; V gene: TRBV9; clone size: many; D gene: TRBD1; CDR3 DNA: TGTGCCAGCAGCCCCCCGGGACAGCTTTCCTCTGGAAACACCATATATTTT; CDR3 protein: CASSPPGQLSSGNTIYF
CDR3 length: 14; J gene: TRBJ2-7; V gene: TRBV6-1; clone size: few; D gene: TRBD2; CDR3 DNA: TGTGCCAGCAGGAGAGCGGGAGGGCACTACGAGCAGTACTTC; CDR3 protein: CASRRAGGHYEQYF
CDR3 length: 15; J gene: TRBJ2-1; V gene: TRBV7-7; clone size: few; D gene: NA; CDR3 DNA: TGTGCTAGCAGCCCATCGAGCGGGCCCTACAATGAGCAGTTCTTC; CDR3 protein: CASSPSSGPYNEQFF
CDR3 length: 15; J gene: TRBJ2-3; V gene: TRBV9; clone size: NA; D gene: NA; CDR3 DNA: TGTGCCAGCAGCCGGGAGGGACAGCTCACAGATACGCAGTATTTT; CDR3 protein: CASSREGQLTDTQYF
CDR3 length: 13; J gene: TRBJ2-2; V gene: TRBV12-3/TRBV12-4; clone size: few; D gene: NA; CDR3 DNA: TGTGCCAGCAGGCAACAGCTCACCGGGGAGCTGTTTTTT; CDR3 protein: CASRQQLTGELFF
CDR3 length: 14; J gene: TRBJ2-7; V gene: TRBV7-2; clone size: few; D gene: TRBD2; CDR3 DNA: TGTGCCAGCAGCCGGACTAGCGGGGTCGGCGAGCAGTACTTC; CDR3 protein: CASSRTSGVGEQYF
CDR3 length: 15; J gene: TRBJ2-6; V gene: TRBV7-9; clone size: NA; D gene: NA; CDR3 DNA: TGTGCCAGCAGCTTAGCTCAGTCTGGGGCCAACGTCCTGACTTTC; CDR3 protein: CASSLAQSGANVLTF
CDR3 length: 15; J gene: TRBJ2-7; V gene: TRBV18; clone size: NA; D gene: NA; CDR3 DNA: TGTGCCAGCTCGTCACTAGGCCGGAGCTCCTACGAGCAGTACTTC; CDR3 protein: CASSSLGRSSYEQYF
CDR3 length: 15; J gene: TRBJ2-5; V gene: TRBV5-4; clone size: many; D gene: NA; CDR3 DNA: TGTGCCAGCAGCTTAAAGACAGCGCCCCAAGAGACCCAGTACTTC; CDR3 protein: CASSLKTAPQETQYF
CDR3 length: 12; J gene: TRBJ1-1; V gene: TRBV20-1; clone size: NA; D gene: NA; CDR3 DNA: TGCAGTGCTGAAAGAGGGAACACTGAAGCTTTCTTT; CDR3 protein: CSAERGNTEAFF
CDR3 length: 15; J gene: TRBJ2-1; V gene: TRBV27; clone size: few; D gene: TRBD2; CDR3 DNA: TGTGCCAGCAGTTCTTTCGGCGGGAGAGGGAATGAGCAGTTCTTC; CDR3 protein: CASSSFGGRGNEQFF
CDR3 length: 14; J gene: TRBJ2-7; V gene: TRBV19; clone size: NA; D gene: NA; CDR3 DNA: TGTGCCAGTAGTCCGTGGGAAGAGTCCTACGAGCAGTACTTC; CDR3 protein: CASSPWEESYEQYF
CDR3 length: 16; J gene: TRBJ2-3; V gene: TRBV16; clone size: NA; D gene: TRBD2; CDR3 DNA: TGTGCCAGCAGCCACGCCGGGACTAGCGGCACAGATACGCAGTATTTT; CDR3 protein: CASSHAGTSGTDTQYF
CDR3 length: 15; J gene: TRBJ2-3; V gene: TRBV20-1; clone size: few; D gene: TRBD2; CDR3 DNA: TGCAGTGCCCCAGAGCTAACTAGCGACACAGATACGCAGTATTTT; CDR3 protein: CSAPELTSDTDTQYF
CDR3 length: 15; J gene: TRBJ2-2; V gene: TRBV7-3; clone size: NA; D gene: TRBD1; CDR3 DNA: TGTGCCAGCAGCTTAGACAGGGCGGGCACCGGGGAGCTGTTTTTT; CDR3 protein: CASSLDRAGTGELFF
CDR3 length: 17; J gene: TRBJ2-3; V gene: TRBV12-3/TRBV12-4; clone size: many; D gene: TRBD2; CDR3 DNA: TGTGCCAGCAGCACCGGCTCGGGCGGGAGAAGGACAGATACGCAGTATTTT; CDR3 protein: CASSTGSGGRRTDTQYF
CDR3 length: 13; J gene: TRBJ2-7; V gene: TRBV5-1; clone size: many; D gene: NA; CDR3 DNA: TGTGCCAGCAGCTTAGGTCCCCCCTACGAGCAGTACTTC; CDR3 protein: CASSLGPPYEQYF
CDR3 length: 13; J gene: TRBJ2-5; V gene: TRBV20-1; clone size: NA; D gene: TRBD1; CDR3 DNA: TGCAGTGCTAGAGTGGGTCTCCCAGGGGGCCAGTACTTC; CDR3 protein: CSARVGLPGGQYF
CDR3 length: 15; J gene: TRBJ2-6; V gene: TRBV20-1; clone size: once; D gene: NA; CDR3 DNA: TGCAGTGCTAGTATACCGAACTCTGGGGCCAACGTCCTGACTTTC; CDR3 protein: CSASIPNSGANVLTF
CDR3 length: 16; J gene: TRBJ1-4; V gene: TRBV7-9; clone size: NA; D gene: NA; CDR3 DNA: TGTGCCAGCAGCTTATTCACAGAGGTGATTGGTGAAAAACTGTTTTTT; CDR3 protein: CASSLFTEVIGEKLFF
CDR3 length: 17; J gene: TRBJ2-2; V gene: TRBV7-9; clone size: NA; D gene: NA; CDR3 DNA: TGTGCCAGCAGCTCCCCCGTGGGAGTAAGTGACACCGGGGAGCTGTTTTTT; CDR3 protein: CASSSPVGVSDTGELFF
CDR3 length: 15; J gene: TRBJ2-3; V gene: TRBV20-1; clone size: NA; D gene: NA; CDR3 DNA: TGCAGTGCTAGCCTGCGTCAGGCCGGGGAAGATACGCAGTATTTT; CDR3 protein: CSASLRQAGEDTQYF
CDR3 length: 17; J gene: TRBJ2-3; V gene: TRBV4-3; clone size: NA; D gene: NA; CDR3 DNA: TGCGCCAGCAGCCTTCGGACTGAGGTGACATTATTGGATACGCAGTATTTT; CDR3 protein: CASSLRTEVTLLDTQYF
CDR3 length: 18; J gene: TRBJ2-1; V gene: TRBV27; clone size: NA; D gene: TRBD2; CDR3 DNA: TGTGCCAGCAGTAGGACTAGCGGGTTTAGAGGCTCCTACAATGAGCAGTTCTTC; CDR3 protein: CASSRTSGFRGSYNEQFF
CDR3 length: 17; J gene: TRBJ2-1; V gene: TRBV7-2; clone size: few; D gene: NA; CDR3 DNA: TGTGCCAGCAGCTTAGTTGCCACGCCGGGACTTAGCAATGAGCAGTTCTTC; CDR3 protein: CASSLVATPGLSNEQFF
CDR3 length: 17; J gene: TRBJ2-3; V gene: TRBV7-2; clone size: NA; D gene: TRBD2; CDR3 DNA: TGTGCCAGCAGCCACTCGGGACTAGCGGGAGAAGGAGATACGCAGTATTTT; CDR3 protein: CASSHSGLAGEGDTQYF
CDR3 length: 14; J gene: TRBJ2-3; V gene: TRBV10-3; clone size: NA; D gene: NA; CDR3 DNA: TGTGCCATCAGTGAGGACAGCCGCACAGATACGCAGTATTTT; CDR3 protein: CAISEDSRTDTQYF
CDR3 length: 13; J gene: TRBJ2-3; V gene: TRBV20-1; clone size: few; D gene: NA; CDR3 DNA: TGCAGTGCTCCCCCACTTTTTCCAGATACGCAGTATTTT; CDR3 protein: CSAPPLFPDTQYF
CDR3 length: 10; J gene: TRBJ2-1; V gene: TRBV12-3/TRBV12-4; clone size: many; D gene: NA; CDR3 DNA: TGTGCCAGCAGCTCTAATGAGCAGTTCTTC; CDR3 protein: CASSSNEQFF
CDR3 length: 15; J gene: TRBJ1-1; V gene: TRBV5-1; clone size: NA; D gene: TRBD1; CDR3 DNA: TGCGCCAGCAGCTCAGACAGGGCGGGTAAGACTGAAGCTTTCTTT; CDR3 protein: CASSSDRAGKTEAFF
CDR3 length: 14; J gene: TRBJ1-4; V gene: TRBV15; clone size: NA; D gene: NA; CDR3 DNA: TGTGCCACCAGCAGAGCAGGCCAGGGCGAAAAACTGTTTTTT; CDR3 protein: CATSRAGQGEKLFF
CDR3 length: 14; J gene: TRBJ1-3; V gene: TRBV7-2; clone size: few; D gene: TRBD1; CDR3 DNA: TGTGCCAGCAGCGCCGGGACAGGGCCTAACACCATATATTTT; CDR3 protein: CASSAGTGPNTIYF
CDR3 length: 20; J gene: TRBJ2-2; V gene: TRBV5-4; clone size: NA; D gene: NA; CDR3 DNA: TGTGCCAGCAGCTTGGGGGGTGGTCGAAGGGGCCGGAGGGACACCGGGGAGCTGTTTTTT; CDR3 protein: CASSLGGGRRGRRDTGELFF
CDR3 length: 13; J gene: TRBJ2-5; V gene: TRBV5-1; clone size: few; D gene: NA; CDR3 DNA: TGCGCCAGCAGCCGGGGAACCATGGAGACCCAGTACTTC; CDR3 protein: CASSRGTMETQYF
CDR3 length: 14; J gene: TRBJ2-2; V gene: TRBV29-1; clone size: few; D gene: NA; CDR3 DNA: TGCAGCGTTGAAGACGGGAGTGGATCCGGGGAGCTGTTTTTT; CDR3 protein: CSVEDGSGSGELFF
CDR3 length: 12; J gene: TRBJ2-1; V gene: TRBV10-1; clone size: NA; D gene: TRBD2; CDR3 DNA: TGCGCCAGCAGTGGAGGCGGGGGGGCCACGTTCTTC; CDR3 protein: CASSGGGGATFF
CDR3 length: 13; J gene: TRBJ2-1; V gene: TRBV20-1; clone size: few; D gene: NA; CDR3 DNA: TGCAGTGCCACGGCTCAGCCCTACAATGAGCAGTTCTTC; CDR3 protein: CSATAQPYNEQFF
CDR3 length: 14; J gene: TRBJ2-7; V gene: TRBV5-1; clone size: NA; D gene: NA; CDR3 DNA: TGCGCCAGCAGCTTGGATGGCAGGGGAGACGAGCAGTACTTC; CDR3 protein: CASSLDGRGDEQYF
CDR3 length: 16; J gene: TRBJ1-1; V gene: TRBV9; clone size: NA; D gene: TRBD1; CDR3 DNA: TGTGCCAGCAGCGTAGGCGTAGGACAGGACAACACTGAAGCTTTCTTT; CDR3 protein: CASSVGVGQDNTEAFF
CDR3 length: 13; J gene: TRBJ2-1; V gene: TRBV7-3; clone size: few; D gene: TRBD1; CDR3 DNA: TGTGCCAGCAGTCTACGCCGGGACAGAAGACAGTTCTTC; CDR3 protein: CASSLRRDRRQFF